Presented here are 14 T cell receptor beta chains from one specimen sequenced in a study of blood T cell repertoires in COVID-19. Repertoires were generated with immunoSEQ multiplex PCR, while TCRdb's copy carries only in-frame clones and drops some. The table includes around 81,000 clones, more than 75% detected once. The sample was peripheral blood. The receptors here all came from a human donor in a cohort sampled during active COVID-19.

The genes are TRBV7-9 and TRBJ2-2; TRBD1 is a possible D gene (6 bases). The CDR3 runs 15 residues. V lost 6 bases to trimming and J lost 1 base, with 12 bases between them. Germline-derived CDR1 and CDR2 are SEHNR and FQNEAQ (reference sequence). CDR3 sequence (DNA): TGTGCCAGCAGTTCACAAGGGGGGAACACCGGGGAGCTGTTTTTT. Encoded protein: CASSSQGGNTGELFF.

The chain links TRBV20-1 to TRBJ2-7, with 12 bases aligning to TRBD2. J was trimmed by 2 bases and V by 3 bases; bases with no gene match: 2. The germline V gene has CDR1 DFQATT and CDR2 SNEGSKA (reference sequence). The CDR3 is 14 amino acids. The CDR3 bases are TGCAGTGCTAGTGCTAGCGGGGGGGCCTACGAGCAGTACTTC. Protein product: CSASASGGAYEQYF.

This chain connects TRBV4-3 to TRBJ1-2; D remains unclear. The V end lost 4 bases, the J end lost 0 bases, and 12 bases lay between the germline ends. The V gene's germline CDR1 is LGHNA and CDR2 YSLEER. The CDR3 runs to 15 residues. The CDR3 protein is CASSRAEGPNYGYTF. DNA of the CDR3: TGCGCCAGCAGCCGGGCGGAGGGTCCTAACTATGGCTACACCTTC.

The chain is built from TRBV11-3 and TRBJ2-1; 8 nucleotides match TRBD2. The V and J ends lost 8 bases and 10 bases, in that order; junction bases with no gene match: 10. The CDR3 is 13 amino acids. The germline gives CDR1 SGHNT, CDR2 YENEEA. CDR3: CASSSGGPREQFF. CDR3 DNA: TGTGCCAGCTCAAGCGGGGGCCCTAGGGAGCAGTTCTTC.

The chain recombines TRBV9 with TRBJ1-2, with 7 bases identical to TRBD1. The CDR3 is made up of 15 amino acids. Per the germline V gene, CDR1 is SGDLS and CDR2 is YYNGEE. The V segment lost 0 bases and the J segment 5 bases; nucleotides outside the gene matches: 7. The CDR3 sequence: CASSVGVDRAYGYTF. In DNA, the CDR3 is TGTGCCAGCAGCGTAGGGGTTGACAGGGCTTATGGCTACACCTTC. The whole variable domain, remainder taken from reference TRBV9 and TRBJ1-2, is DSGVTQTPKHLITATGQRVTLRCSPRSGDLSVYWYQQSLDQGLQFLIQYYNGEERAKGNILERFSAQQFPDLHSELNLSSLELGDSALYFCASSVGVDRAYGYTFGSGTRLTVV.

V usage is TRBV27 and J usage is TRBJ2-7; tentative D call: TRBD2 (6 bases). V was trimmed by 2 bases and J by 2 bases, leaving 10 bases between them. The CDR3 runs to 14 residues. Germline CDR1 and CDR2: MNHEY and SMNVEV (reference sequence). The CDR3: CASSLRREAYEQYF. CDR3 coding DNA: TGTGCCAGCAGTTTACGGCGGGAAGCCTACGAGCAGTACTTC.

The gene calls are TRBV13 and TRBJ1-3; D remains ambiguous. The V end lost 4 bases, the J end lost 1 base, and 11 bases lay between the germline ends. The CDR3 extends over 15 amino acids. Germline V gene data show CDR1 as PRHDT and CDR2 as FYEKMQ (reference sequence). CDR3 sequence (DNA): TGTGCCAGCAGCTCCACCGTTAGATCTGGAAACACCATATATTTT. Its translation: CASSSTVRSGNTIYF.

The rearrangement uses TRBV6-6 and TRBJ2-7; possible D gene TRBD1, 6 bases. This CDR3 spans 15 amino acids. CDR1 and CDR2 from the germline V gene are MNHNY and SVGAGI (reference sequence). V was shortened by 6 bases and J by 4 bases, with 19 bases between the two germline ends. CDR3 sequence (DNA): TGTGCCAGCAGAAGAGACCGGGACACTAAATACGAGCAGTACTTC. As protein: CASRRDRDTKYEQYF.

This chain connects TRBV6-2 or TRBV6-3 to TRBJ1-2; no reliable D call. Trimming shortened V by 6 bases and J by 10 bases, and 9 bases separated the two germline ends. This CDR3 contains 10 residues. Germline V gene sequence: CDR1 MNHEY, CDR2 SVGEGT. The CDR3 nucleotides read TGTGCCAGCAGCGAGGGCACCTACACCTTC. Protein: CASSEGTYTF.

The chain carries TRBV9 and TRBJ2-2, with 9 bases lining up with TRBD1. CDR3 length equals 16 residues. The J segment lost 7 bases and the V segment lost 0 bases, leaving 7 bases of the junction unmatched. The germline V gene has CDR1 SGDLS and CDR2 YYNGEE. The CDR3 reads CASSVVPGQGLGELFF. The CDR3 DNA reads TGTGCCAGCAGCGTAGTACCGGGACAGGGCCTCGGGGAGCTGTTTTTT.

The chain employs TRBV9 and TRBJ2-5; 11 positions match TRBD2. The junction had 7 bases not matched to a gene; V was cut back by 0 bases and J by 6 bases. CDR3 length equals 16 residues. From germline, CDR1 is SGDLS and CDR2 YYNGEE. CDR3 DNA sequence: TGTGCCAGCAGCGTAGCCCCTAGCGGGGGGTTTAAGACCCAGTACTTC. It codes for CASSVAPSGGFKTQYF.

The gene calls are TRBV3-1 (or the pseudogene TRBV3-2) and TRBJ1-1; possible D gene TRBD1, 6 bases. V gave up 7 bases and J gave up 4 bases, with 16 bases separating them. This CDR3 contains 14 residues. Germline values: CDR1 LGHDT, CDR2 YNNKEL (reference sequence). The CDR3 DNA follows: TGTGCCAGCACCGAACAGGGATCGGGCACTGAAGCTTTCTTT. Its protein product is CASTEQGSGTEAFF.

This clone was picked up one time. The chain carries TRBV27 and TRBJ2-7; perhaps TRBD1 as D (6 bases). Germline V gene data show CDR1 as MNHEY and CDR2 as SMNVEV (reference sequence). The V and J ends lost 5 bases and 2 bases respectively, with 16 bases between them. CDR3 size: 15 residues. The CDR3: CASSGGQLPPYEQYF. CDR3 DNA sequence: TGTGCCAGCAGTGGAGGACAGCTCCCCCCCTACGAGCAGTACTTC.

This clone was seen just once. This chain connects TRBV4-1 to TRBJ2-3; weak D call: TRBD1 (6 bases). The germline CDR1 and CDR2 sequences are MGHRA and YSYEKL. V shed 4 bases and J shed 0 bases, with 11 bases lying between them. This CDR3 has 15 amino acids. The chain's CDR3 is CASSPDGQSTDTQYF. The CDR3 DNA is TGCGCCAGCAGCCCAGACGGACAGAGCACAGATACGCAGTATTTT.